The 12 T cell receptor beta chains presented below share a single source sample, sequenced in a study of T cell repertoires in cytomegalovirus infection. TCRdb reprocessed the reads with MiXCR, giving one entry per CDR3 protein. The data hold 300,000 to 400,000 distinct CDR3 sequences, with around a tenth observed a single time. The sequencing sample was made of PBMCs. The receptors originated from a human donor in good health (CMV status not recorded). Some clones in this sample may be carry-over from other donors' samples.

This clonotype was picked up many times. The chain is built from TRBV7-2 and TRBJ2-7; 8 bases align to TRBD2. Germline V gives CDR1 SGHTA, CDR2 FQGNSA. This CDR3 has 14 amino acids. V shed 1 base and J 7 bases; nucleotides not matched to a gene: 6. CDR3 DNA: TGTGCCAGCAGCTTAGGGTGGACTAGCTGGGAGCAGTACTTC. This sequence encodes CASSLGWTSWEQYF.

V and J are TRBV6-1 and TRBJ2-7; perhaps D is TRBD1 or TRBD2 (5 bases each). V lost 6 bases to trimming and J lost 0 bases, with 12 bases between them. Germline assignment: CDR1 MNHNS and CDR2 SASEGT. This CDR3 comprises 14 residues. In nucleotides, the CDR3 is TGTGCCAGCAGGCGAGGGACCAACTCCTACGAGCAGTACTTC. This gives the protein CASRRGTNSYEQYF.

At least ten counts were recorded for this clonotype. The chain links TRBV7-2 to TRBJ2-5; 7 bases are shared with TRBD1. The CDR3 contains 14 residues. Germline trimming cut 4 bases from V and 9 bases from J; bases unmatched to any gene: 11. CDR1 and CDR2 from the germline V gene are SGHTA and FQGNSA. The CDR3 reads CASSYGTVQGAQYF. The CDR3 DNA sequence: TGTGCCAGCAGCTATGGGACAGTCCAGGGGGCCCAGTACTTC.

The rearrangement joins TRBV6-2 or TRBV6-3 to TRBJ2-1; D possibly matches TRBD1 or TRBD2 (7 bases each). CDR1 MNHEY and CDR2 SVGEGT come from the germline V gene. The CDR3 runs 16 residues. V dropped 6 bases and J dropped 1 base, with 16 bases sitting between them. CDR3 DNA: TGTGCCAGCAGGCCTTGGGAGGGGGCATCCTACAATGAGCAGTTCTTC. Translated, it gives CASRPWEGASYNEQFF.

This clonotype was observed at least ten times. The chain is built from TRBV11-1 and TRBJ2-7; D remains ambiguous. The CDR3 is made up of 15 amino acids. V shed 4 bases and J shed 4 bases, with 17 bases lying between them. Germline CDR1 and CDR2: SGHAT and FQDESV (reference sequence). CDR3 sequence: CASSSETGRSYEQYF. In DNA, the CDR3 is TGTGCCAGCAGCTCTGAAACGGGCAGGTCATACGAGCAGTACTTC.

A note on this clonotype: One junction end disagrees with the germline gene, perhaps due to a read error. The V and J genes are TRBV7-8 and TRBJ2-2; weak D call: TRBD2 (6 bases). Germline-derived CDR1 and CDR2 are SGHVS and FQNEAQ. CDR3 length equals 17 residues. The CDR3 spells CASRLESVAVNTGEMFF. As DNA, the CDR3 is TGTGCCAGCAGATTAGAGTCCGTAGCGGTGAACACCGGGGAGATGTTTTTT.

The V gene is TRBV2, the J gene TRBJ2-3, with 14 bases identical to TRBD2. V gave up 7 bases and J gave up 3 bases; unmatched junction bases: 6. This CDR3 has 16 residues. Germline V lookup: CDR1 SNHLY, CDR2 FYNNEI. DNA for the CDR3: TGTGCCAGCATCCGGACTAGCGGGAGGATGACAGATACGCAGTATTTT. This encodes CASIRTSGRMTDTQYF. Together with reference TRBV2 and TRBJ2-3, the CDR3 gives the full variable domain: EPEVTQTPSHQVTQMGQEVILRCVPISNHLYFYWYRQILGQKVEFLVSFYNNEISEKSEIFDDQFSVERPDGSNFTLKIRSTKLEDSAMYFCASIRTSGRMTDTQYFGPGTRLTVL.

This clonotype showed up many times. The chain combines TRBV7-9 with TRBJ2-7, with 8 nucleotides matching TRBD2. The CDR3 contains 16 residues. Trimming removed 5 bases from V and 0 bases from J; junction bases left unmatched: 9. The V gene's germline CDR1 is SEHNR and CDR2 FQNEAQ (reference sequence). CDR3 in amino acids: CASSKTSVFISYEQYF. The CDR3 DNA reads TGTGCCAGCAGCAAGACTAGCGTATTCATCTCCTACGAGCAGTACTTC.

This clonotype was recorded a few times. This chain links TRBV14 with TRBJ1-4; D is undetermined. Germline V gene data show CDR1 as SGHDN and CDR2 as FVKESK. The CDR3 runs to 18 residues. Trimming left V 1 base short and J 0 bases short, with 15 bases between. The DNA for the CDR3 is TGTGCCAGCAGCCAAGGTCGATCCCGATTCACAACTAATGAAAAACTGTTTTTT. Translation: CASSQGRSRFTTNEKLFF.

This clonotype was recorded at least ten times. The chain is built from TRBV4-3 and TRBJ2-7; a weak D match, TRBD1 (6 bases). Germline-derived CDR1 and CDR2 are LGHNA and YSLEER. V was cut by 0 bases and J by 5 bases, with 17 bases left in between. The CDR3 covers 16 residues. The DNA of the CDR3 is TGCGCCAGCAGCCAAGATTTGTACAGGGCGGCGGACGAGCAGTACTTC. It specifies CASSQDLYRAADEQYF.

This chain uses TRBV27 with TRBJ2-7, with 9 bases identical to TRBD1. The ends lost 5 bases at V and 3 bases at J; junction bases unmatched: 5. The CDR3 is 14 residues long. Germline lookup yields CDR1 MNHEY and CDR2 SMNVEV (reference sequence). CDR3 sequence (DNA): TGTGCCAGCAGTATGGGACAGGGAATCTACGAGCAGTACTTC. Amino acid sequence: CASSMGQGIYEQYF.

CDR3 protein: CAIRESGDAHEQYF. In DNA, the CDR3 is TGTGCCATCAGGGAATCAGGGGACGCCCACGAGCAGTACTTC. V usage is TRBV10-3 and J usage is TRBJ2-7; D may be TRBD1 (6 bases). Germline loops: CDR1 ENHRY, CDR2 SYGVKD. V was clipped by 6 bases and J by 5 bases, with 17 bases between them. The CDR3 has 14 amino acids.